A single sample is the source of the 13 T cell receptor beta chains below, sequenced in a study of blood T cell repertoires in COVID-19. TCRdb's copy holds only in-frame clones and misses some; the assay was immunoSEQ multiplex PCR. The repertoire holds about 220,000 clones, with 82% as singletons. The sample comprised peripheral blood. Receptors were obtained from a woman of 80 years or more with COVID-19, enrolled during active disease.

The chain combines TRBV29-1 with TRBJ1-1; D is perhaps TRBD1 (5 bases). The CDR3 loop spans 13 amino acids. Trimming cost V 7 bases and J 0 bases, with 12 bases left between them. The germline V gene has CDR1 SQVTM and CDR2 ANQGSEA. The CDR3 DNA reads TGCAGCGGGACGGGGACTTTGAACACTGAAGCTTTCTTT. Protein: CSGTGTLNTEAFF.

The chain couples TRBV14 to TRBJ2-3, with D perhaps TRBD2 (5 bases). This CDR3 comprises 17 residues. V was cut by 4 bases and J by 3 bases, with 20 bases left in between. Germline CDR1 is SGHDN and CDR2 is FVKESK. This CDR3 is CASSPGRGPVSTDTQYF. The CDR3 bases are TGTGCCAGCAGCCCTGGGAGAGGCCCTGTTTCGACAGATACGCAGTATTTT.

The chain carries TRBV5-1 and TRBJ1-1; 7 bases agree with TRBD1. The CDR3 has 17 amino acids. Unmatched junction bases numbered 11, after V lost 0 bases and J lost 3 bases. Germline lookup yields CDR1 SGHRS and CDR2 YFSETQ. CDR3 amino acids: CASSLGTGHWGDTEAFF. CDR3 DNA: TGCGCCAGCAGCTTGGGGACAGGCCACTGGGGGGACACTGAAGCTTTCTTT.

The chain recombines TRBV30 with TRBJ1-2; 8 bases align to TRBD1. J lost 1 base, V lost 6 bases, and 10 bases had no gene match. CDR1 is GTSNPN, CDR2 SVGIG, per germline (reference sequence). CDR3 length: 15 residues. The CDR3 DNA is TGTGCCTGCTCGAGGGCGACAGGGGATAACTATGGCTACACCTTC. Translation: CACSRATGDNYGYTF.

For this clone: The same CDR3 arises from other DNA sequences in this sample as well. V and J are TRBV29-1 and TRBJ1-1, with 9 bases fitting TRBD1. The germline CDR1 and CDR2 sequences are SQVTM and ANQGSEA. The CDR3 covers 12 residues. Germline trimming cut 5 bases from V and 3 bases from J; bases unmatched to any gene: 1. The CDR3 region has the DNA TGCAGCGTTTGGGACAGGGACACTGAAGCTTTCTTT. Residues: CSVWDRDTEAFF. Using reference TRBV29-1 and TRBJ1-1 for the parts outside the CDR3, the full variable domain is SAVISQKPSRDICQRGTSLTIQCQVDSQVTMMFWYRQQPGQSLTLIATANQGSEATYESGFVIDKFPISRPNLTFSTLTVSNMSPEDSSIYLCSVWDRDTEAFFGQGTRLTVV.

This clone has a single count. This chain joins TRBV20-1 and TRBJ2-3, with TRBD2 as a possible D gene (5 bases). The CDR3 is 13 amino acids. Germline V gene lookup returns CDR1 DFQATT and CDR2 SNEGSKA (reference sequence). V was trimmed by 3 bases and J by 6 bases, leaving 13 bases between them. CDR3 sequence: CSASPGFTDTQYF. CDR3 DNA: TGCAGTGCTAGTCCGGGGTTCACTGATACGCAGTATTTT.

This clone has a single count. This chain joins TRBV5-1 and TRBJ1-6; TRBD1 might be the D (6 bases). Germline V gene lookup returns CDR1 SGHRS and CDR2 YFSETQ. The CDR3 is made up of 14 amino acids. The V end lost 6 bases, the J end lost 9 bases, and 16 bases lay between the germline ends. The CDR3 DNA follows: TGCGCCAGCACTGTTTCGACAGGTTCTTCACCCCTCCACTTT. Its translation: CASTVSTGSSPLHF. Using reference TRBV5-1 and TRBJ1-6 for the parts outside the CDR3, the full variable domain is KAGVTQTPRYLIKTRGQQVTLSCSPISGHRSVSWYQQTPGQGLQFLFEYFSETQRNKGNFPGRFSGRQFSNSRSEMNVSTLELGDSALYLCASTVSTGSSPLHFGNGTRLTVT.

The chain uses TRBV6-5 and TRBJ1-6; 7 positions agree with TRBD1. Trimming removed 10 bases from V and 4 bases from J; junction bases left unmatched: 7. This CDR3 region has 14 residues. Per the germline V gene, CDR1 is MNHEY and CDR2 is SVGAGI. The CDR3 is CATSPGQYNSPLHF. CDR3 nucleotide sequence: TGTGCCACCAGCCCGGGACAGTATAATTCACCCCTCCACTTT.

The chain employs TRBV15 and TRBJ1-1; D is unclear. Trimming shortened V by 0 bases and J by 0 bases, and 8 bases separated the two germline ends. The CDR3 length is 15 residues. Germline V gene lookup returns CDR1 LNHNV and CDR2 YYDKDF (reference sequence). The CDR3 loop is CATSRDLRVNTEAFF. CDR3 DNA: TGTGCCACCAGCAGAGATCTGCGTGTGAACACTGAAGCTTTCTTT.

The chain uses TRBV28 and TRBJ1-5; D remains ambiguous. The CDR3 is 12 amino acids. V was trimmed by 8 bases and J by 4 bases, leaving 9 bases between them. The germline gives CDR1 MDHEN, CDR2 SYDVKM. The CDR3: CASSGGNQPQHF. The CDR3 DNA follows: TGTGCCAGCTCCGGAGGTAATCAGCCCCAGCATTTT.

The genes are TRBV7-6 and TRBJ1-3, with a possible D match to TRBD1 (5 bases). Germline CDR1 and CDR2: SGHVS and FNYEAQ. CDR3 length equals 14 residues. The germline V and J ends were trimmed by 5 bases and 4 bases, with 12 bases remaining between them. The CDR3 is CASSLGAGGNTIYF. As DNA, the CDR3 is TGTGCCAGCAGCCTTGGGGCGGGGGGAAACACCATATATTTT.

The rearrangement joins TRBV4-2 to TRBJ2-1, with 9 positions matching TRBD2. This CDR3 is 18 amino acids long. CDR1 and CDR2 from the germline V gene are LGHNA and YNFKEQ. With V trimmed by 1 base and J by 5 bases, 12 bases remained unmatched. The CDR3 bases are TGTGCCAGCAGCCAAGTCACCAAACCGGGACTAGCCCACAATGAGCAGTTCTTC. It codes for CASSQVTKPGLAHNEQFF.

The chain carries TRBV19 and TRBJ2-3; TRBD2 agrees at 7 bases. V lost 4 bases and J lost 0; bases outside the gene matches: 4. The CDR3 contains 15 residues. The germline gives CDR1 LNHDA, CDR2 SQIVND (reference sequence). The DNA of the CDR3 is TGTGCCAGTAGTAGCCCGGGGGGTAGCACAGATACGCAGTATTTT. It yields the protein CASSSPGGSTDTQYF.